The next 13 T cell receptor beta chains were all read from a single sample in a study of T cells in localized non-small cell lung cancer. Sequencing was performed with immunoSEQ multiplex PCR; in TCRdb, only in-frame clones are kept and a portion is missing. The sample yields 8,800 or so clones, under 55% seen once. This specimen was lymph node tissue, taken before any cancer treatment. These receptors came from a woman aged 35 to 75 with stage I lung adenocarcinoma.

This clone was picked up a small number of times. The V and J genes are TRBV30 and TRBJ2-5, with 8 bases lining up with TRBD1. V lost 1 base and J lost 5; bases outside the gene matches: 15. The CDR3 runs to 17 residues. Germline CDR1 and CDR2: GTSNPN and SVGIG (reference sequence). Here the CDR3 reads CAWSGQTGGTFRETQYF. CDR3 nucleotide sequence: TGTGCCTGGAGTGGCCAAACAGGGGGGACGTTCAGGGAGACCCAGTACTTC.

This chain joins TRBV11-3 and TRBJ1-3; D call uncertain. V lost 5 bases, J lost 1 base, and 15 bases lay in between. CDR3 size: 16 residues. The V gene's germline CDR1 is SGHNT and CDR2 YENEEA. The CDR3 loop reads CASSAYQDRSGNTIYF. As DNA, the CDR3 is TGTGCCAGCAGCGCGTACCAAGATCGGTCTGGAAACACCATATATTTT.

V usage is TRBV9 and J usage is TRBJ1-1; D unresolved. The V end was cut by 2 bases, the J end by 0 bases, with 11 bases between. CDR3 length: 15 amino acids. Germline assignment: CDR1 SGDLS and CDR2 YYNGEE. The CDR3 DNA follows: TGTGCCAGCAGCGTTGAAACCGGATTGAACACTGAAGCTTTCTTT. This translates into CASSVETGLNTEAFF. Full variable domain (rest looked up from reference TRBV9 and TRBJ1-1): DSGVTQTPKHLITATGQRVTLRCSPRSGDLSVYWYQQSLDQGLQFLIQYYNGEERAKGNILERFSAQQFPDLHSELNLSSLELGDSALYFCASSVETGLNTEAFFGQGTRLTVV.

This clone appeared a few times. The V gene is TRBV6-8, the J gene TRBJ2-3; the match to TRBD1 covers 8 bases. Germline assignment: CDR1 MNHGY and CDR2 SAAAGT. This CDR3 region has 16 residues. Germline trimming cut 7 bases from V and 3 bases from J; bases unmatched to any gene: 12. CDR3 in amino acids: CASTKGIGQGTDTQYF. The CDR3 coding sequence is TGTGCCAGCACCAAGGGCATAGGACAGGGAACAGATACGCAGTATTTT.

This clone is medium-sized in the sample. The chain joins TRBV11-3 to TRBJ1-1; D not resolved. Trimming took 5 bases from V and 1 from J, leaving 11 bases between them. From germline, CDR1 is SGHNT and CDR2 YENEEA. This CDR3 is 14 amino acids long. CDR3 amino acids: CASSPSVTNTEAFF. In nucleotides, the CDR3 is TGTGCCAGCAGCCCCTCGGTTACGAACACTGAAGCTTTCTTT.

J is TRBJ2-3 and V is TRBV4-1; no reliable D call. The V and J ends lost 4 bases and 4 bases respectively, with 15 bases between them. Germline V gives CDR1 MGHRA, CDR2 YSYEKL. This CDR3 has 15 amino acids. The CDR3 DNA is TGCGCCAGCAGCCGCCGAGAGAACGCGGCAGATACGCAGTATTTT. Protein: CASSRRENAADTQYF.

This clone was counted between two and nine times. The V call is TRBV11-3, the J call TRBJ2-3; D might be TRBD1 or TRBD2, each matching 5 bases. V lost 2 bases and J lost 1, with 13 bases in between. CDR1 SGHNT and CDR2 YENEEA come from the germline V gene. This CDR3 has 16 residues. The CDR3 DNA follows: TGTGCCAGCAGCTTATCTGGGGGTAGCGGCACAGATACGCAGTATTTT. Encoded protein: CASSLSGGSGTDTQYF.

CDR3 DNA sequence: TGTGCCAGTAGTATTCGTTGGGGGGAAAAACTGTTTTTT. Translated, it gives CASSIRWGEKLFF. The chain links TRBV19 to TRBJ1-4; maybe TRBD1 (5 bases). CDR1 and CDR2 (germline): LNHDA, SQIVND (reference sequence). V shed 3 bases and J shed 8 bases, with 10 bases lying between them. This CDR3 has 13 residues. Filled out from reference TRBV19 and TRBJ1-4, the complete variable domain reads DGGITQSPKYLFRKEGQNVTLSCEQNLNHDAMYWYRQDPGQGLRLIYYSQIVNDFQKGDIAEGYSVSREKKESFPLTVTSAQKNPTAFYLCASSIRWGEKLFFGSGTQLSVL.

The genes are TRBV30 and TRBJ2-1; no clear D. V gave up 2 bases and J gave up 5 bases, with 16 bases separating them. The germline V gene has CDR1 GTSNPN and CDR2 SVGIG (reference sequence). The CDR3 covers 15 residues. The CDR3 coding sequence is TGTGCCTGGAGTTTATGGCACGGACCAAACAATGAGCAGTTCTTC. Protein sequence: CAWSLWHGPNNEQFF.

This clone has more than one count but fewer than ten. J is TRBJ1-2 and V is TRBV9, with no clear D. This CDR3 is built from 15 residues. V was shortened by 5 bases and J by 2 bases, with 16 bases between the two germline ends. The germline CDR1 and CDR2 sequences are SGDLS and YYNGEE. CDR3 bases: TGTGCCAGCAGTGAAGAGGTAGTAGGGAACTATGGCTACACCTTC. This encodes CASSEEVVGNYGYTF.

The V call is TRBV18, the J call TRBJ2-7; possibly TRBD1 or TRBD2 for D (5 bases each). Looked up from germline, CDR1 is KGHSH and CDR2 is LQKENI. Between the trimmed V and J ends, which lost 2 bases and 2 bases, there was a span of 16 bases. This CDR3 is built from 16 residues. CDR3 nucleotides: TGTGCCAGCTCACCAACAGTCAGGGACCAAACCTACGAGCAGTACTTC. Its translation: CASSPTVRDQTYEQYF.

In this sample, this clone turned up a few times. The chain couples TRBV6-8 to TRBJ2-3, with a possible D match to TRBD2 (6 bases). Trimming shortened V by 10 bases and J by 0 bases, and 14 bases separated the two germline ends. Germline V gene data show CDR1 as MNHGY and CDR2 as SAAAGT. The CDR3 contains 14 residues. CDR3 in amino acids: CATSGLFSTDTQYF. In nucleotides, the CDR3 is TGTGCCACTTCGGGACTCTTTAGCACAGATACGCAGTATTTT.

J is TRBJ1-1 and V is TRBV6-8; tentatively, D is TRBD1 (5 bases). Germline CDR1 and CDR2: MNHGY and SAAAGT. This CDR3 spans 15 amino acids. Trimming pared 0 bases from V and 6 bases from J, leaving 14 bases between. CDR3 sequence reads: CASSYSAGLAAEAFF. DNA of the CDR3: TGTGCCAGCAGTTACTCGGCAGGGTTGGCCGCTGAAGCTTTCTTT.